The present entry profiles one T cell receptor beta chain with its context. The data were taken from a study of tumor-infiltrating lymphocytes in primary liver carcinoma. Extraction of RNA together with DNA used roughly 20-32 mg of unsorted bulk tissue. The CDR3 contains 17 residues. From germline, CDR1 is SGHAT and CDR2 FQNNGV. Trimming at V came to 6 bases and at J to 4 bases, leaving 16 bases not matched to a gene. Making TCR beta cDNA involved approximately 0.5 ug total RNA and a constant-region primer. Amplification in three nested multiplex PCR rounds with slightly modified ARM-PCR gave rise to TCR beta libraries. Investigators reported that the first two PCR rounds, at around 9 cycles each, used TRBV1-TRBV30 forward primers with a C-beta reverse primer. From the multiplex PCR reads, TCRdb called clonotypes with MiXCR, one entry per CDR3 protein. The sample holds roughly 120,000 distinct CDR3 sequences, roughly 69% seen once.

The specimen was liver tumor tissue from sampling region 1. Sample subset: tumor region T1, superior pole. The receptor was isolated from a woman aged 60-70 years with primary liver carcinoma and hepatitis B virus infection. V and J are TRBV11-2 and TRBJ2-3, with TRBD2 matching 7 bases. The CDR3, as DNA: TGTGCCAGCAGTACAACGGGACTAACGTACACGTCAGATACGCAGTATTTT. It yields the protein CASSTTGLTYTSDTQYF.